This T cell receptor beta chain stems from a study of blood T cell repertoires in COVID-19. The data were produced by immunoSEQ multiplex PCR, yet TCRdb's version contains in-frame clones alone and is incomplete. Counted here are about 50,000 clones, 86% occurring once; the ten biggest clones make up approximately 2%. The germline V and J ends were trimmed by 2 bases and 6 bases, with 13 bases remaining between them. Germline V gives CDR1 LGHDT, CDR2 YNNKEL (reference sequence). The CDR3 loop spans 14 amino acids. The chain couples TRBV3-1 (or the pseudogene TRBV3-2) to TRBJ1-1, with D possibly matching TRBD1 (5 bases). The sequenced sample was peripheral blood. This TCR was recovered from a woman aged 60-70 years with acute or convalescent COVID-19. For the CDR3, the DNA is TGTGCCAGCAGCCAATCGGCAGGGCGCCCTGAAGCTTTCTTT. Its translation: CASSQSAGRPEAFF.